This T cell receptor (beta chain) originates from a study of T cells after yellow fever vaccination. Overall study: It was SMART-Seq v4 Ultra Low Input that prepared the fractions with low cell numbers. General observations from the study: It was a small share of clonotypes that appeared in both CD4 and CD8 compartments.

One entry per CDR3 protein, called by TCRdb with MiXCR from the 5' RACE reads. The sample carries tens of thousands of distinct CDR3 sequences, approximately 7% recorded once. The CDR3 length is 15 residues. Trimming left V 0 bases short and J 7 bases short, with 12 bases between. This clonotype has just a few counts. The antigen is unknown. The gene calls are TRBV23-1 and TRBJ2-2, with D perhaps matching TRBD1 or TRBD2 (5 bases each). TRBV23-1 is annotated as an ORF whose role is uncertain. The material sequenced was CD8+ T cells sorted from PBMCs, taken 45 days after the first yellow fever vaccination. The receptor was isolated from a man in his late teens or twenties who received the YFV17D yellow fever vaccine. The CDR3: CASSQSPGRIGELFF. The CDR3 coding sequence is TGCGCCAGCAGTCAATCGCCGGGGCGCATCGGGGAGCTGTTTTTT.